The present T cell receptor beta chain was sequenced within a study of Graves' ophthalmopathy and Graves' hyperthyroidism (dated 2018 in TCRdb). About the investigation overall: Peripheral blood was collected at initial diagnosis, before any treatment. The study used TCR beta repertoire signatures to distinguish Graves' ophthalmopathy from Graves' hyperthyroidism and to predict progression to ophthalmopathy. In total, some 130 blood samples were TCR-sequenced: around 42 ophthalmopathy, some 72 hyperthyroidism and about 17 hyperthyroidism-to-ophthalmopathy patients. To explore V-J signatures distinguishing ophthalmopathy from hyperthyroidism, a discovery set of 100 or so patients (roughly 45 ophthalmopathy, some 57 stable hyperthyroidism) was enrolled. An independent validation cohort comprised roughly 20 hyperthyroidism patients and around 16 patients who later progressed from hyperthyroidism to ophthalmopathy. T-cell repertoires of thyroid tissue and blood were compared in 5 or 6 hyperthyroidism patients. Following sample collection, hyperthyroidism patients were given methimazole at a starting dose of 30 mg daily, and ophthalmopathy patients were given high-dose intravenous methylprednisolone.

TCR beta CDR3 regions were amplified from RNA transcripts for repertoire sequencing. The first round was an RT-PCR using HTBI primers with the Qiagen OneStep RT-PCR kit, and this first round was followed by a second-round multiplex PCR, then size selection and purification. Libraries were sequenced paired-end with 100 bp reads on an Illumina HiSeq2000. Regarding the original processing steps: SOAPnuke was used for read processing, and reads with adapters, uncalled bases, a mean Phred below 15, or no exact constant-primer or identifier match were discarded. High-quality paired reads were merged with COPE v1.2.5. Unique nucleotide sequences were defined as clonotypes and aligned to IMGT TRB V, D and J references using MiTCR v1.1. Only V-J combinations with frequency above 0.0001 were analysed, covering approximately 99% of repertoires. For each V-J combination, a TCR clonal expansion and chaos score was defined as F50 clonal expansion divided by the chaos observed in the TCRdist matrix. Welch's t-statistics and random forest were used to reduce features to about a dozen V-J combinations, which were fed into a naive Bayes classifier. The Morisita-Horn index was used to measure how similar the thyroid and blood repertoires were. TCRdb passed the public sequencing reads through fastp at Q25 and MiXCR, retaining productive beta sequences. All rows with the same CDR3 protein become a single entry with the most common DNA and genes. TCRdb, rather than the study authors, made the V and J calls. This sample holds 600,000 to 700,000 distinct CDR3 sequences; 35% to 50% were observed only once. 2.5% to 3.5% of the sample belongs to the ten largest clones.

CDR1 and CDR2, per the germline V gene (reference sequence), are DFQATT and SNEGSKA. The junction shows trimming of 0 bases on V and 5 bases on J, and the gene matches do not reach 7 bases of it. Including cysteine and phenylalanine, the CDR3 has 15 amino acids. Only the CDR3 region is kept as DNA, spanning 45 bases read in frame from base 1. The ophthalmopathy patients had moderately to severely active disease, with a Clinical Activity Score of 3 or higher, a NOSPECS grade of 4 or higher, and a disease duration of less than 3 months. Patients with other autoimmune diseases, uncontrolled infections, pregnancy or lactation were excluded. Diagnosis relied on clinical symptoms, serum thyroxine, TRAb, thyroid ultrasound and orbital computed tomography. PBMCs were isolated from 10 ml of fresh peripheral blood by Ficoll-Paque density gradient centrifugation. Total RNA was extracted with Trizol reagent and quality-checked on an Agilent 2100 Bioanalyzer.

Study-wide conclusions, independent of this receptor: Ophthalmopathy was separated from stable hyperthyroidism by the 13-signature model with about 90% sensitivity and 81% to 84% specificity in cross-validation and with 80%/75% in the test set. Most of the expanded thyroid clonotypes with a frequency above 0.001 were also detected in blood, and it was suggested that the thyroid immune response may be reflected by blood repertoires. In validation, the model predicted ophthalmopathy progression with 70.59% sensitivity and 72.22% specificity; 12 predicted patients were CT-confirmed with GO in a median of roughly 6.8 months. No statistical method was used to predetermine the sample size, and group allocation was not hidden from the investigators.

Turning to this clonotype: Its specific antigen is unknown. Qualities for individual bases were not recorded, and no much larger clone is one base off.

The rearrangement combines TRBV20-1 with TRBJ2-7; 10 nucleotides in the junction match TRBD1. The clonotype was recovered from an adult man with Graves' ophthalmopathy. The sequenced sample consisted of peripheral blood. The CDR3 region: CSARETGTGVDEQYF. The DNA sequence is given as TGCAGTGCTAGAGAAACCGGGACAGGGGTAGACGAGCAGTACTTC.